The 13 T cell receptor beta chains reported below all come from one sample, sequenced in a study of T cell responses to AZD1222 COVID-19 vaccine. TCRdb keeps only in-frame clones here, not all; method: immunoSEQ multiplex PCR. Here the sample spans 120,000 or so clones, 80% to 90% being singletons. The starting material was peripheral blood, obtained on day 0 of AZD1222 vaccination. These receptor sequences come from an adult in good health.

The chain couples TRBV6-2 or TRBV6-3 to TRBJ2-7; TRBD1 matches at 8 bases. The CDR3 spans 15 residues. The V gene's germline CDR1 is MNHEY and CDR2 SVGEGT. Losses at the gene ends were 5 bases for V and 1 base for J; bases not matched to a gene: 7. DNA for the CDR3: TGTGCCAGCAGTGCTAGGACAGGGAGGTCCTACGAGCAGTACTTC. This sequence encodes CASSARTGRSYEQYF.

The genes are TRBV5-6 and TRBJ2-5, with 7 bases identical to TRBD1. Losses at the gene ends were 0 bases for V and 1 base for J; bases not matched to a gene: 3. The CDR3 is 15 residues long. The germline gives CDR1 SGHDT, CDR2 YYEEEE. The CDR3 coding sequence is TGTGCCAGCAGCTTGGCAGGGGGTTCCCAAGAGACCCAGTACTTC. Translating it yields CASSLAGGSQETQYF.

A single count supports this clone. The chain couples TRBV27 to TRBJ1-2, with 9 positions matching TRBD1. Looked up from germline, CDR1 is MNHEY and CDR2 is SMNVEV (reference sequence). The length of the CDR3 is 13 residues. Trimming at V came to 8 bases and at J to 4 bases, leaving 5 bases not matched to a gene. The CDR3 DNA reads as TGTGCCAGCTCCCGGGACAGGGCCTATGGCTACACCTTC. Protein: CASSRDRAYGYTF.

V gene TRBV5-1 combines with J gene TRBJ2-1; D gene ambiguous. V was cut by 6 bases and J by 9 bases, with 19 bases left in between. The germline V gene encodes CDR1 SGHRS and CDR2 YFSETQ. There are 14 residues in the CDR3. CDR3 amino acids: CASIATPGFSEQFF. The CDR3, as DNA: TGCGCCAGCATCGCGACCCCAGGCTTTAGTGAGCAGTTCTTC.

The CDR3 sequence: CASSLSGGAGETQYF. CDR3 bases: TGTGCCAGCAGTTTGAGCGGGGGGGCAGGGGAGACCCAGTACTTC. The chain joins TRBV27 to TRBJ2-5; 10 nucleotides line up with TRBD2. The ends lost 3 bases at V and 5 bases at J; junction bases unmatched: 6. Germline loops: CDR1 MNHEY, CDR2 SMNVEV (reference sequence). This CDR3 region has 15 residues.

V is TRBV28 and J is TRBJ1-4; tentative D call: TRBD1 (6 bases). Germline V gives CDR1 MDHEN, CDR2 SYDVKM. Between the trimmed V and J ends, which lost 2 bases and 6 bases, there was a span of 13 bases. This CDR3 region has 15 residues. CDR3 sequence: CASSLVGGPDEKLFF. The CDR3 DNA sequence: TGTGCCAGCAGTTTAGTTGGGGGGCCTGATGAAAAACTGTTTTTT.

As for this clone: The identical CDR3 is also encoded by other nucleotide sequences in the sample. The V call is TRBV7-9, the J call TRBJ2-7, with D perhaps TRBD1 (5 bases). Germline CDR1 SEHNR, CDR2 FQNEAQ (reference sequence). The V gene lost 5 bases and the J gene lost 3 bases, with 5 bases spanning the gap. This CDR3 spans 11 amino acids. This CDR3 reads CASSRGYEQYF. The DNA for the CDR3 is TGTGCCAGCAGCAGGGGCTACGAGCAGTACTTC.

This rearrangement joins TRBV10-3 to TRBJ1-5; D is unresolved. CDR1 is ENHRY, CDR2 SYGVKD, per germline. This CDR3 region has 11 residues. V was cut by 8 bases and J by 5 bases, with 7 bases left in between. Here the CDR3 reads CAIGTDQPQHF. Written as DNA, the CDR3 is TGTGCCATCGGAACGGATCAGCCCCAGCATTTT.

The chain links TRBV7-3 to TRBJ2-7; TRBD1 agrees at 8 bases. V lost 2 bases to trimming and J lost 4 bases; unmatched junction nucleotides: 7. The germline V gene has CDR1 SGHTA and CDR2 FQGTGA. The CDR3 runs 15 residues. The CDR3 reads CASSLAPGQAYEQYF. The CDR3 DNA reads as TGTGCCAGCAGCTTAGCTCCGGGACAGGCGTACGAGCAGTACTTC.

The V gene is TRBV5-1, the J gene TRBJ1-2; D not resolved. Germline lookup yields CDR1 SGHRS and CDR2 YFSETQ. This CDR3 has 14 amino acids. Trimming removed 0 bases at V and 4 bases at J, with 10 bases between. The CDR3: CASSLDLTSYGYTF. The CDR3 nucleotides are TGCGCCAGCAGCTTGGATTTGACGTCCTATGGCTACACCTTC. Based on the CDR3 plus reference TRBV5-1 and TRBJ1-2, the full variable domain is KAGVTQTPRYLIKTRGQQVTLSCSPISGHRSVSWYQQTPGQGLQFLFEYFSETQRNKGNFPGRFSGRQFSNSRSEMNVSTLELGDSALYLCASSLDLTSYGYTFGSGTRLTVV.

This rearrangement joins TRBV29-1 to TRBJ2-7, with a possible D match to TRBD2 (5 bases). V was pared by 7 bases and J by 7 bases, with 20 bases between. This CDR3 has 13 amino acids. Germline V lookup: CDR1 SQVTM, CDR2 ANQGSEA. CDR3 sequence: CSATDPSRGEQYF. The CDR3 nucleotides are TGCAGCGCCACCGACCCATCCCGGGGAGAGCAGTACTTC.

This clone came up many times. The same CDR3 is also encoded by other DNA sequences in this sample. The CDR3, as DNA: TGTGCCAGCAGCCTAGAGGACAGGTTGATTGAGACCCAGTACTTC. Encoded protein: CASSLEDRLIETQYF. The chain combines TRBV9 with TRBJ2-5, with TRBD1 identical over 7 bases. This CDR3 is built from 15 residues. The V gene's germline CDR1 is SGDLS and CDR2 YYNGEE. The V segment lost 4 bases and the J segment 5 bases; nucleotides outside the gene matches: 11.

The rearrangement uses TRBV18 and TRBJ2-1; D is uncertain. The length of the CDR3 is 13 residues. The germline V gene encodes CDR1 KGHSH and CDR2 LQKENI. The ends were cut back, 1 base at V and 5 bases at J, with 6 bases in the middle. This CDR3 reads CASSPLGNNEQFF. CDR3 bases: TGTGCCAGCTCACCACTTGGAAACAATGAGCAGTTCTTC.